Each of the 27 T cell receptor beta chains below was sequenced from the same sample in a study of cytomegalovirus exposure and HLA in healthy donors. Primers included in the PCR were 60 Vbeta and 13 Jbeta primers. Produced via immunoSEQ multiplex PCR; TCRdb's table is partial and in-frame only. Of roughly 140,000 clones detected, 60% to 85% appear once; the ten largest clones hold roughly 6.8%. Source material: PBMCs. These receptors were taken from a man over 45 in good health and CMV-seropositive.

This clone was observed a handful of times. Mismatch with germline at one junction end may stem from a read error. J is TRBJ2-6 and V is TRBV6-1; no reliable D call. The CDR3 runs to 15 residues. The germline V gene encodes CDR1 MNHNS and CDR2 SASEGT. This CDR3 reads CSSRPESCGANVLTF. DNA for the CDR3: TGTTCCAGCAGGCCCGAGAGCTGTGGGGCCAACGTCCTGACTTTC.

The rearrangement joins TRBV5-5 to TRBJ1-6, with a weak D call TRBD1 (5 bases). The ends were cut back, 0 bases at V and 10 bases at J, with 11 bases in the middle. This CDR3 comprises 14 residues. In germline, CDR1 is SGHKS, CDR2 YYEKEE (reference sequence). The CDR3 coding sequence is TGTGCCAGCAGCTTGGCGGGCGGGGACTCACCCCTCCACTTT. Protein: CASSLAGGDSPLHF.

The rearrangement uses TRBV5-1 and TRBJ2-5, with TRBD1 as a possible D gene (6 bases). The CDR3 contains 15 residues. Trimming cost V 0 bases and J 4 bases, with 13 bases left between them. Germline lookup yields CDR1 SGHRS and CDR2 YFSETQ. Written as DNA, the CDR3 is TGCGCCAGCAGCTTGGCCGGCAGGGGTACAGAGACCCAGTACTTC. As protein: CASSLAGRGTETQYF.

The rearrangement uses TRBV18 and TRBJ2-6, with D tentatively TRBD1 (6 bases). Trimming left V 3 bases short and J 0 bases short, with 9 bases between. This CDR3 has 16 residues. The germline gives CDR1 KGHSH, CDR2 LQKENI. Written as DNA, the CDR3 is TGTGCCAGCTCACCGTGGGGGCCCTCTGGGGCCAACGTCCTGACTTTC. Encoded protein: CASSPWGPSGANVLTF.

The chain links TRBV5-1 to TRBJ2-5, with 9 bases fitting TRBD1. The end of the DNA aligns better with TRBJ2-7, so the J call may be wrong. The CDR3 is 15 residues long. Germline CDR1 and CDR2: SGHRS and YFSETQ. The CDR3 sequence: CASSLGGTGNYEQYF. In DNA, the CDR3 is TGCGCCAGCAGCTTGGGGGGGACAGGGAACTACGAGCAGTACTTC.

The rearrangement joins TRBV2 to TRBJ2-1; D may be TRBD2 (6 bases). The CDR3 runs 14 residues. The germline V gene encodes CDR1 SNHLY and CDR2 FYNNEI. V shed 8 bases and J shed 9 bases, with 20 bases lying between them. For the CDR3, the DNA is TGTGCCAGCGGCGGGACTTTCGAAGGCGGTGAGCAGTTCTTC. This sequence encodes CASGGTFEGGEQFF.

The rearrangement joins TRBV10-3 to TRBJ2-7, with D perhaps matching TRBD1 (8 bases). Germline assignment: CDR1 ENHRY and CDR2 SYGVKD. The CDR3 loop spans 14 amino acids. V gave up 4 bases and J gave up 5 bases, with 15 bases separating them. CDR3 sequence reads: CAISGRTGRDEQYF. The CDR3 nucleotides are TGTGCCATCAGTGGTCGGACAGGGAGGGACGAGCAGTACTTC.

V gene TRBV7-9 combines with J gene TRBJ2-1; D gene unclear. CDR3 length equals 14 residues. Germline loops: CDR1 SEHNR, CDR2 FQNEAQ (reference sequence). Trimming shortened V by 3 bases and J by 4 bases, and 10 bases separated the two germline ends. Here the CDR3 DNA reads TGTGCCAGCAGCTTGCTCCTACCTTACAATGAGCAGTTCTTC. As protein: CASSLLLPYNEQFF.

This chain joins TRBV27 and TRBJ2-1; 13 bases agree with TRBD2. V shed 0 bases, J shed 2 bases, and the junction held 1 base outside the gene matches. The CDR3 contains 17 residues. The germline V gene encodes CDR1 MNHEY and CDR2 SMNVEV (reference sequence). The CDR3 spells CASSLSTSGRPYNEQFF. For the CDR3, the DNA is TGTGCCAGCAGTTTATCGACTAGCGGGAGGCCCTACAATGAGCAGTTCTTC.

As DNA, the CDR3 is TGTGCCAGCAGCTTAGATTGGACTCTCTACGAGCAGTACTTC. Translation: CASSLDWTLYEQYF. The chain carries TRBV11-2 and TRBJ2-7; the D gene is possibly TRBD2 (5 bases). The germline gives CDR1 SGHAT, CDR2 FQNNGV. Trimming pared 0 bases from V and 3 bases from J, leaving 9 bases between. CDR3 length equals 14 residues.

CDR3 nucleotides: TGTGCCAGCAGTGCCACGGGTGACGGCTACACCTTC. Translated, it gives CASSATGDGYTF. The V gene is TRBV2, the J gene TRBJ1-2; D is uncertain. In germline, CDR1 is SNHLY, CDR2 FYNNEI. The CDR3 sequence is 12 residues long. The V and J ends lost 4 bases and 8 bases respectively, with 11 bases between them.

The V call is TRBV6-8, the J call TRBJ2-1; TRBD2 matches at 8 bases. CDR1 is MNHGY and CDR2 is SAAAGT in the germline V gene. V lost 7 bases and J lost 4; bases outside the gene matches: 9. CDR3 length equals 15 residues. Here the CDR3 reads CASTSGTSRYNEQFF. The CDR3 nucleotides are TGTGCCAGCACCTCCGGGACTAGTCGATACAATGAGCAGTTCTTC.

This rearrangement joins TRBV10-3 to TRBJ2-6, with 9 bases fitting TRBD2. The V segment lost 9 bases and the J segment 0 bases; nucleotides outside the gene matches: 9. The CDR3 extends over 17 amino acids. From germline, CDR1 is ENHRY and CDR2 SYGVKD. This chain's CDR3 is CAMAKLAGDSGANVLTF. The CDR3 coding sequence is TGTGCCATGGCCAAACTAGCGGGCGACTCTGGGGCCAACGTCCTGACTTTC.

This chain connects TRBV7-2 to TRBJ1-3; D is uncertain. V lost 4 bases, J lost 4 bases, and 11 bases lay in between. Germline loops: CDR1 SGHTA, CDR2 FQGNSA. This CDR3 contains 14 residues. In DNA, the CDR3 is TGTGCCAGCAGCTGGAGGACGTACGGAAACACCATATATTTT. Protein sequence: CASSWRTYGNTIYF.

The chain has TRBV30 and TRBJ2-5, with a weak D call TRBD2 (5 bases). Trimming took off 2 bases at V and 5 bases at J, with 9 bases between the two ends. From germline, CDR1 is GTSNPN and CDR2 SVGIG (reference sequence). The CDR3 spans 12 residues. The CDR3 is CAWSRGAETQYF. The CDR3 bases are TGTGCCTGGAGTCGGGGAGCGGAGACCCAGTACTTC.

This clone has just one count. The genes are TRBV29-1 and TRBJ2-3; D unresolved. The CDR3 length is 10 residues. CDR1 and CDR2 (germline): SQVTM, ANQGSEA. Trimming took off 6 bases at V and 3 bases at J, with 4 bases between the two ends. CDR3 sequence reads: CSVRTDTQYF. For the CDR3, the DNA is TGCAGCGTGAGGACAGATACGCAGTATTTT.

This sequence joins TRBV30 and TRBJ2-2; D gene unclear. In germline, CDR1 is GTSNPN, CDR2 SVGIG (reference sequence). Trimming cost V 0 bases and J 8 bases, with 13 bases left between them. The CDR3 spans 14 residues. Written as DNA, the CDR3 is TGTGCCTGGAGTGTAAGCCTAGTTACAGGGGAGCTGTTTTTT. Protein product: CAWSVSLVTGELFF.

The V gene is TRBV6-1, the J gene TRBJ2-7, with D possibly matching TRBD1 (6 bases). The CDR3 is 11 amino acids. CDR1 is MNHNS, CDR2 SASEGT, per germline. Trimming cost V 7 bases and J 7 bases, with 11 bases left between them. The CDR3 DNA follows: TGTGCCAGCAACCAGGGGTCGGAGCAGTACTTC. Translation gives CASNQGSEQYF.

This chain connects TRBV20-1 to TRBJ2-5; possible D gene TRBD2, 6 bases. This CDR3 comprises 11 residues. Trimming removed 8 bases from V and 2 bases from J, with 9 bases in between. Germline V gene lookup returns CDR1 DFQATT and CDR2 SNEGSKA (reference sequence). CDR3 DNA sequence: TGCAGTCCCGCGGGGCAAGAGACCCAGTACTTC. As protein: CSPAGQETQYF.

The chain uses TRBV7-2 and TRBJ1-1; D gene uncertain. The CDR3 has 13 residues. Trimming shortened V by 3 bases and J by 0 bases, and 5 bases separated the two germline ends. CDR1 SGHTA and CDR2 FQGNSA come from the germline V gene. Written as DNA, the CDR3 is TGTGCCAGCAGCTTTTCGGTGAACACTGAAGCTTTCTTT. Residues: CASSFSVNTEAFF. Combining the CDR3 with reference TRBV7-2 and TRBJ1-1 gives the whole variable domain GAGVSQSPSNKVTEKGKDVELRCDPISGHTALYWYRQSLGQGLEFLIYFQGNSAPDKSGLPSDRFSAERTGGSVSTLTIQRTQQEDSAVYLCASSFSVNTEAFFGQGTRLTVV.

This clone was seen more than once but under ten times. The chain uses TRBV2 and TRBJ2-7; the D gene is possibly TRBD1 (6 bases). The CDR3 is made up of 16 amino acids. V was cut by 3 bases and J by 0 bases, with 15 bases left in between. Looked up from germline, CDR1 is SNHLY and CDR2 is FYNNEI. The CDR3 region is CASSERRGLSSYEQYF. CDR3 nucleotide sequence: TGTGCCAGCAGTGAGCGCAGGGGTCTTAGCTCCTACGAGCAGTACTTC.

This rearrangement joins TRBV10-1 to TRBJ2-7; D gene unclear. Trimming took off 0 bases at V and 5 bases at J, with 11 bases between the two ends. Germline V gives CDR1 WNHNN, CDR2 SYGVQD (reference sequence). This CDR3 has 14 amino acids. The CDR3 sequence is CASSESIGRNEQYF. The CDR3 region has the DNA TGCGCCAGCAGTGAGTCGATCGGCAGGAACGAGCAGTACTTC.

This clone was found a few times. Here the CDR3 DNA reads TGTGCCAGCAGCTCCGAGGGAGTGACCTTTTACGAGCAGTACTTC. It specifies CASSSEGVTFYEQYF. The chain has TRBV7-8 and TRBJ2-5; maybe TRBD2 (5 bases). Near its end, the DNA agrees better with TRBJ2-7, so the J call may be wrong. CDR3 length: 15 amino acids. Germline loops: CDR1 SGHVS, CDR2 FQNEAQ.

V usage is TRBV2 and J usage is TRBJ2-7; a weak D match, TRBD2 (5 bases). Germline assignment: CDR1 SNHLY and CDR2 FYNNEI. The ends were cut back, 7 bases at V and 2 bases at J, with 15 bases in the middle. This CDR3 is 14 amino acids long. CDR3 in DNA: TGTGCCAGCACCAAGGAAGGACTTACCTACGAGCAGTACTTC. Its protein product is CASTKEGLTYEQYF.

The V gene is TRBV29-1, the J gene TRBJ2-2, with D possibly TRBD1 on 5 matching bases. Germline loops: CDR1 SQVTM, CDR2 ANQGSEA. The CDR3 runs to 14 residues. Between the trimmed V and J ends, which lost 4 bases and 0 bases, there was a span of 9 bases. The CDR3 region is CSVVPRANTGELFF. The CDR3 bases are TGCAGCGTTGTTCCCAGGGCGAACACCGGGGAGCTGTTTTTT.

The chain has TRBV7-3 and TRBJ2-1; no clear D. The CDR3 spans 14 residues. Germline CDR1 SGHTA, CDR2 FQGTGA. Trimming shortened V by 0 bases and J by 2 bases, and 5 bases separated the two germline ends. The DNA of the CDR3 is TGTGCCAGCAGCTTAACGCTAGCCTACAATGAGCAGTTCTTC. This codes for CASSLTLAYNEQFF.

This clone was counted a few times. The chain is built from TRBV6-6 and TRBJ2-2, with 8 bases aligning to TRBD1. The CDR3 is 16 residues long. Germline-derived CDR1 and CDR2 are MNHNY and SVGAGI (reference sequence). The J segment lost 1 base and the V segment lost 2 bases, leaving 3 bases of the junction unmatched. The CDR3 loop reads CASSYPGQGNTGELFF. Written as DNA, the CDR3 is TGTGCCAGCAGTTACCCAGGACAGGGGAACACCGGGGAGCTGTTTTTT.